These 17 T cell receptor beta chains originate from one sample sequenced in a study of cytomegalovirus exposure and HLA in healthy donors. Primers: 60 Vbeta forward and 13 Jbeta reverse. Profiling relied on immunoSEQ multiplex PCR, and the TCRdb table lists in-frame clones only, not all of them. The table includes fewer than 95,000 clones, 73% detected once. Material: PBMCs. These receptors all stem from a woman aged 40 to 49 in good health and CMV-seropositive.

The chain employs TRBV2 and TRBJ2-7; TRBD2 agrees at 9 bases. This CDR3 has 12 amino acids. V trimming: 6 bases; J trimming: 7 bases; junction bases outside the gene matches: 4. The V gene's germline CDR1 is SNHLY and CDR2 FYNNEI. CDR3: CASRTTSGEQYF. In DNA, the CDR3 is TGTGCCAGCAGGACCACTAGCGGGGAGCAGTACTTC.

The chain couples TRBV2 to TRBJ1-1; D perhaps matches TRBD1 (5 bases). CDR3 length: 15 amino acids. V gave up 4 bases and J gave up 3 bases, with 15 bases separating them. Germline CDR1 SNHLY, CDR2 FYNNEI. The CDR3 here is CASSAGRVADTEAFF. CDR3 in DNA: TGTGCCAGCAGTGCGGGCAGGGTAGCGGACACTGAAGCTTTCTTT. The entire variable domain, with the rest obtained from reference TRBV2 and TRBJ1-1, is as follows: EPEVTQTPSHQVTQMGQEVILRCVPISNHLYFYWYRQILGQKVEFLVSFYNNEISEKSEIFDDQFSVERPDGSNFTLKIRSTKLEDSAMYFCASSAGRVADTEAFFGQGTRLTVV.

The sample holds a few counts of this clone. This sequence joins TRBV4-3 and TRBJ2-5, with D possibly being TRBD1 (5 bases). V dropped 0 bases and J dropped 5 bases, with 16 bases sitting between them. The germline gives CDR1 LGHNA, CDR2 YSLEER. The CDR3 loop spans 16 amino acids. This chain's CDR3 is CASSQDRRGALETQYF. DNA for the CDR3: TGCGCCAGCAGCCAAGATAGAAGGGGCGCTCTTGAGACCCAGTACTTC.

V is TRBV25-1 and J is TRBJ2-7; no clear D gene. The CDR3 extends over 11 amino acids. Per germline, CDR1 MGHDK and CDR2 SYGVNS. V dropped 5 bases and J dropped 3 bases, with 5 bases sitting between them. CDR3 region: CASSPHYEQYF. The CDR3 bases are TGTGCCAGCAGTCCCCACTACGAGCAGTACTTC.

To note about this clone: Other DNA sequences in the sample encode the same CDR3. The V gene is TRBV27, the J gene TRBJ2-7; no clear D. Germline V gene data show CDR1 as MNHEY and CDR2 as SMNVEV (reference sequence). CDR3 length: 11 residues. Trimming left V 4 bases short and J 3 bases short, with 4 bases between. CDR3 sequence (DNA): TGTGCCAGCAGTTCACACTACGAGCAGTACTTC. Residues: CASSSHYEQYF.

This clone has more than one count but fewer than ten. The chain employs TRBV19 and TRBJ2-2; D call uncertain. V dropped 4 bases and J dropped 1 base, with 10 bases sitting between them. Germline V gene data show CDR1 as LNHDA and CDR2 as SQIVND (reference sequence). This CDR3 has 15 amino acids. The CDR3, as DNA: TGTGCCAGTAGTACCTACCGTGGGAACACCGGGGAGCTGTTTTTT. Amino acids: CASSTYRGNTGELFF.

The rearrangement joins TRBV7-2 to TRBJ2-3; 10 positions agree with TRBD2. This CDR3 spans 15 amino acids. Per germline, CDR1 SGHTA and CDR2 FQGNSA. The trim removed 3 bases at V and 7 bases at J, leaving 7 bases unmatched. CDR3 sequence: CASSLSGGAANTQYF. The CDR3 region has the DNA TGTGCCAGCAGCTTGAGCGGGGGGGCGGCTAATACGCAGTATTTT.

This clone was counted between two and nine times. V and J are TRBV10-3 and TRBJ1-5; possibly TRBD1 for D (6 bases). Germline CDR1 is ENHRY and CDR2 is SYGVKD. V was clipped by 5 bases and J by 5 bases, with 13 bases between them. The CDR3 consists of 14 residues. The CDR3 DNA reads TGTGCCATCAGTTTGGACAGCCGTGATCAGCCCCAGCATTTT. Translated, it gives CAISLDSRDQPQHF.

CDR3 nucleotide sequence: TGTGCCAGCAGTGCACAGGGGGCGGGAGAGACCCAGTACTTC. Translation: CASSAQGAGETQYF. The chain couples TRBV27 to TRBJ2-5, with TRBD1 matching 9 bases. CDR1 MNHEY and CDR2 SMNVEV come from the germline V gene (reference sequence). Trimming removed 5 bases from V and 4 bases from J; junction bases left unmatched: 5. The CDR3 loop spans 14 amino acids.

This sequence joins TRBV7-2 and TRBJ2-3; 9 bases map to TRBD2. V lost 2 bases to trimming and J lost 6 bases; unmatched junction nucleotides: 6. The CDR3 has 15 residues. Germline V gene sequence: CDR1 SGHTA, CDR2 FQGNSA. The CDR3 nucleotides are TGTGCCAGCAGCTTAATACTAGCGGGCGGCGATACGCAGTATTTT. Amino acids: CASSLILAGGDTQYF.

The chain links TRBV4-3 to TRBJ1-5; the D gene is possibly TRBD1 (6 bases). Germline lookup yields CDR1 LGHNA and CDR2 YSLEER. The CDR3 contains 14 residues. Deletions cut 0 bases from V and 6 bases from J, with 9 bases between. CDR3: CASSQERGGQPQHF. CDR3 DNA sequence: TGCGCCAGCAGCCAAGAGAGGGGGGGTCAGCCCCAGCATTTT.

The V gene is TRBV5-6, the J gene TRBJ2-5; possibly TRBD1 for D (6 bases). Between the trimmed V and J ends, which lost 0 bases and 3 bases, there was a span of 9 bases. Germline V gene lookup returns CDR1 SGHDT and CDR2 YYEEEE. This CDR3 has 14 amino acids. The CDR3 here is CASSLVGGEETQYF. DNA of the CDR3: TGTGCCAGCAGCTTGGTAGGGGGTGAAGAGACCCAGTACTTC.

This sequence joins TRBV19 and TRBJ1-5, with D maybe TRBD1 (5 bases). Germline CDR1 LNHDA, CDR2 SQIVND (reference sequence). V was clipped by 1 base and J by 6 bases, with 13 bases between them. The CDR3 is 15 amino acids. CDR3 amino acids: CASSIGDRGVQPQHF. CDR3 nucleotide sequence: TGTGCCAGTAGTATAGGCGATAGGGGCGTTCAGCCCCAGCATTTT.

V usage is TRBV19 and J usage is TRBJ2-6; D possibly corresponds to TRBD1 (5 bases). CDR1 LNHDA and CDR2 SQIVND come from the germline V gene (reference sequence). The CDR3 totals 15 residues. Trimming took off 8 bases at V and 1 base at J, with 12 bases between the two ends. In DNA, the CDR3 is TGTGCCAGTCAGACAGATGGGTCTGGGGCCAACGTCCTGACTTTC. It codes for CASQTDGSGANVLTF.

The gene calls are TRBV4-3 and TRBJ2-1; D is ambiguous. The CDR3 consists of 13 residues. From germline, CDR1 is LGHNA and CDR2 YSLEER. The V gene lost 4 bases and the J gene lost 6 bases, with 10 bases spanning the gap. CDR3 in DNA: TGCGCCAGCAGCCGGCTCGGCGGCAATGAGCAGTTCTTC. It translates to CASSRLGGNEQFF.

The chain recombines TRBV7-2 with TRBJ2-1, with TRBD2 matching over 13 bases. The CDR3 spans 18 residues. Trimming took 6 bases from V and 6 from J; bases not matched to a gene: 14. Germline V CDR1 and CDR2: SGHTA, FQGNSA. This chain's CDR3 is CASSPGLAGVWGGNEQFF. CDR3 in DNA: TGTGCCAGCAGTCCCGGACTAGCGGGAGTGTGGGGAGGCAATGAGCAGTTCTTC.

The chain recombines TRBV19 with TRBJ2-7, with D unresolved. V shed 6 bases and J shed 5 bases, with 11 bases lying between them. Germline CDR1 is LNHDA and CDR2 is SQIVND (reference sequence). The CDR3 loop spans 12 amino acids. The CDR3 sequence is CASRAGVNEQYF. The CDR3 DNA reads TGTGCCAGTAGAGCAGGCGTCAACGAGCAGTACTTC. The full variable domain, completed using reference TRBV19 and TRBJ2-7, is DGGITQSPKYLFRKEGQNVTLSCEQNLNHDAMYWYRQDPGQGLRLIYYSQIVNDFQKGDIAEGYSVSREKKESFPLTVTSAQKNPTAFYLCASRAGVNEQYFGPGTRLTVT.